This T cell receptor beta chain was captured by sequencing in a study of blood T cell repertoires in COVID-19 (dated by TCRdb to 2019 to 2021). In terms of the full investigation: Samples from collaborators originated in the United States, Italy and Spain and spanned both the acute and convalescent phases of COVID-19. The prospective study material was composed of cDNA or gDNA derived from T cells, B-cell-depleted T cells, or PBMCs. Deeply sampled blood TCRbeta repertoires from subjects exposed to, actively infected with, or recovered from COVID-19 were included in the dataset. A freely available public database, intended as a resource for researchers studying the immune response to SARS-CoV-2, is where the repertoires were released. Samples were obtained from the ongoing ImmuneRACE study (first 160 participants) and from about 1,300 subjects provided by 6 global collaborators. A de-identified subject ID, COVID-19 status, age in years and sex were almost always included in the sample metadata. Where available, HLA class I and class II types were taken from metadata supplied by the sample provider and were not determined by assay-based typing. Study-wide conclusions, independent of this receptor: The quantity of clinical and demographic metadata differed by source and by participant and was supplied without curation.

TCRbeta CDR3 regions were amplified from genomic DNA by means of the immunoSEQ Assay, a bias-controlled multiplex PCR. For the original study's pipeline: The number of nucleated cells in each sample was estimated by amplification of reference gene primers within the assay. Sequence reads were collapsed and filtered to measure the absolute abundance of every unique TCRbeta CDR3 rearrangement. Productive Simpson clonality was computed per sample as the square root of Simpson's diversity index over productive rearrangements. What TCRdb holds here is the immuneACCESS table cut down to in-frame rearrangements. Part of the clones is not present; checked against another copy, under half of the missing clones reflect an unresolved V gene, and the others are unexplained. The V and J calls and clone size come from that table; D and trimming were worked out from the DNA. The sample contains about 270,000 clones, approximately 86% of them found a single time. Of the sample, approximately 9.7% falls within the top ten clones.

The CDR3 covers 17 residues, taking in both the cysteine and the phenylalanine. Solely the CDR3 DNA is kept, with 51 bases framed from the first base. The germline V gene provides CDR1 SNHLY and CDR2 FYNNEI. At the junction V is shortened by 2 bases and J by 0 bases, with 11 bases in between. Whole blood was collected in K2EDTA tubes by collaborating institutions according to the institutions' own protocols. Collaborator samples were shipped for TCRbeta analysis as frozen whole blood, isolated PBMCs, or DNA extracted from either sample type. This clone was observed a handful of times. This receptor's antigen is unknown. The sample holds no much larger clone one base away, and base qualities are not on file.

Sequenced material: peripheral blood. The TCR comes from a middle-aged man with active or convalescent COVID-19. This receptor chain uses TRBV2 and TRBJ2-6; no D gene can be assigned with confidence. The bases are TGTGCCAGCAGTGAAATTGGGCAAAACTCTGGGGCCAACGTCCTGACTTTC. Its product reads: CASSEIGQNSGANVLTF.